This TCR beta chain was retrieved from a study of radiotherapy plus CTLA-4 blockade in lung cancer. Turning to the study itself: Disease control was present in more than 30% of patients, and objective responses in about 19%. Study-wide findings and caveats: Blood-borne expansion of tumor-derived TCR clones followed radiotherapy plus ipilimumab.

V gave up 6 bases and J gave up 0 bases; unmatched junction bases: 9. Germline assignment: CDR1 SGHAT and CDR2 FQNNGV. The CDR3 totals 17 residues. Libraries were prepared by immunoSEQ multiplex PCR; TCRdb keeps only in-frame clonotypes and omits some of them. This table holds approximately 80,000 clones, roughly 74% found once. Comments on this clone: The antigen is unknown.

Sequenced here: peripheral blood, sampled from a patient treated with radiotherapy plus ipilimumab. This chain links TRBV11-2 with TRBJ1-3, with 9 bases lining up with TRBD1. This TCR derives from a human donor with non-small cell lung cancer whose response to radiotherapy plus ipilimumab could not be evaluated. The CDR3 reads CASSLQGALYSGNTIYF. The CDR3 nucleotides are TGTGCCAGCAGTTTACAGGGGGCCCTTTACTCTGGAAACACCATATATTTT. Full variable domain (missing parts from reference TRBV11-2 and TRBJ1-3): EAGVAQSPRYKIIEKRQSVAFWCNPISGHATLYWYQQILGQGPKLLIQFQNNGVVDDSQLPKDRFSAERLKGVDSTLKIQPAKLEDSAVYLCASSLQGALYSGNTIYFGEGSWLTVV.